In this sample, the clone carrying this T cell receptor (beta chain) turned up a few times. What it binds is unknown. Losses at the gene ends were 6 bases for V and 6 bases for J; bases not matched to a gene: 14. Germline CDR1 MNHEY, CDR2 SVGEGT. This CDR3 has 16 residues. This sample was taken from a study of T-cell memory formation after mild COVID-19. Study outcomes and limitations: Several responding clones turned up in pre-infection memory, indicating that cross-reactive memory may have taken part. Among clones contracting day 15 to 85, CD4/CD8 was balanced, whereas later expanders leaned CD4+.

Using its own MiXCR run on the 5' RACE reads, TCRdb lists one record per CDR3 protein. The data show approximately 580,000 distinct CDR3 sequences, with just over 20% seen just once and roughly an eighth held by the top ten. This clonotype originated in an adult woman who had mild COVID-19 (a few samples of this study predate the infection). Cell type and time point are not known. The J gene is TRBJ2-4, the V gene TRBV6-2 or TRBV6-3; 7 bases are a match to TRBD1. Sequenced material: PBMCs or a T cell subset sorted from them (not recorded which). The CDR3 protein is CASSLPGQAHLNIQYF. CDR3 bases: TGTGCCAGCAGCCTACCCGGACAGGCCCACTTAAACATTCAGTACTTC.